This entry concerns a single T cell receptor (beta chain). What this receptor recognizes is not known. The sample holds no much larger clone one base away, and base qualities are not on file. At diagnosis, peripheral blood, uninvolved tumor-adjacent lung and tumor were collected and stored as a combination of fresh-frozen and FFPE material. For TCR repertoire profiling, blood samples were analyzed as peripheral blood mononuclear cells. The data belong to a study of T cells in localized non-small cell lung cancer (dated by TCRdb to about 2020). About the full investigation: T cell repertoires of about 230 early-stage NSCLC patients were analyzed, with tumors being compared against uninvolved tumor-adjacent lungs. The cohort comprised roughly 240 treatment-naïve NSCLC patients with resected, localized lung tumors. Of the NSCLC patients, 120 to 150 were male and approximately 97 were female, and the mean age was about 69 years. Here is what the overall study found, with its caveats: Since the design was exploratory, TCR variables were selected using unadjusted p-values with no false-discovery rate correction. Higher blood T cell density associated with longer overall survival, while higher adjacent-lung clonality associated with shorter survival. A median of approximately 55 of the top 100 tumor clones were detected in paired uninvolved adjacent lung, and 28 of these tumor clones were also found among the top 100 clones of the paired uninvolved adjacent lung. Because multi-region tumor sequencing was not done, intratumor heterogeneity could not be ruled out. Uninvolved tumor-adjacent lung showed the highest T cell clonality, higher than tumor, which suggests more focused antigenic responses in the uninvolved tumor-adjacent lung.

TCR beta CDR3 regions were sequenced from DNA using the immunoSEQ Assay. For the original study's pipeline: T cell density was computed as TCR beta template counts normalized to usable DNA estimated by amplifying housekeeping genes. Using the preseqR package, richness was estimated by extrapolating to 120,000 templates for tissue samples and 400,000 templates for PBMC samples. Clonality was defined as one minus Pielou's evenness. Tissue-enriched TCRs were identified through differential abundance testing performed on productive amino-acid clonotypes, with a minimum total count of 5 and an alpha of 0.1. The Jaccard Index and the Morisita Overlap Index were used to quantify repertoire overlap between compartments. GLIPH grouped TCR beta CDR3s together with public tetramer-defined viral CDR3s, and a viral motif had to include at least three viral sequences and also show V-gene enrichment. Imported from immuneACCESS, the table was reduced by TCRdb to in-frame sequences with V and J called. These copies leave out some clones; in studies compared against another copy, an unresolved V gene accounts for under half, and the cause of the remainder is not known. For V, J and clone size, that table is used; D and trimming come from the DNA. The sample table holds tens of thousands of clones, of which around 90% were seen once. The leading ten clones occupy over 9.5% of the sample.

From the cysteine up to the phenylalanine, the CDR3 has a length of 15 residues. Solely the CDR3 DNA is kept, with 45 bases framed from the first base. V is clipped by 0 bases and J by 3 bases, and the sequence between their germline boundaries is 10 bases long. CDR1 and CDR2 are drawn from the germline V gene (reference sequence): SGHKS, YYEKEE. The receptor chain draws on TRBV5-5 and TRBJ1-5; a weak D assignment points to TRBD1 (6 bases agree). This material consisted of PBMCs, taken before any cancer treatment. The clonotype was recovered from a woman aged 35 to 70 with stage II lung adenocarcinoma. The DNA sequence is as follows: TGTGCCAGCAGCTTGGGGACAGCGAACAATCAGCCCCAGCATTTT. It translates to CASSLGTANNQPQHF.